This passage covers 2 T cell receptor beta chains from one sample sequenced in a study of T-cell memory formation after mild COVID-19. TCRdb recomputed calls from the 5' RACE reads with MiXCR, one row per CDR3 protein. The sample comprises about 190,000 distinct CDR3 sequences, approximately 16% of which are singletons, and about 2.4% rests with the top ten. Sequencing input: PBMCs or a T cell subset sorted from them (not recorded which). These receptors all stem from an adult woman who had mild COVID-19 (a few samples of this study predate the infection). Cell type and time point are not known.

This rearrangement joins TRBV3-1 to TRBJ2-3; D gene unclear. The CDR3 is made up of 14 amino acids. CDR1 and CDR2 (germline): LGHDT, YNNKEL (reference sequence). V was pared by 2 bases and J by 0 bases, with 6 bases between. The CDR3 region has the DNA TGTGCCAGCAGCCAAACCTCTAGCACAGATACGCAGTATTTT. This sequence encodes CASSQTSSTDTQYF.

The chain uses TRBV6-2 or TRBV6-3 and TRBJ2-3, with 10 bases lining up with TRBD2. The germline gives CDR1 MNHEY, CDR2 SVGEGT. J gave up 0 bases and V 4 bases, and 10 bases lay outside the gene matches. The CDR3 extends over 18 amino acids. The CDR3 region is CASSFSWTSGPSTDTQYF. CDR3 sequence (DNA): TGTGCCAGCAGTTTCTCCTGGACTAGCGGACCGAGCACAGATACGCAGTATTTT.